These 8 T cell receptor beta chains were sequenced from one sample in a study of blood T cell repertoires in COVID-19. TCRdb's copy holds only in-frame clones and misses some; the assay was immunoSEQ multiplex PCR. This sample has fewer than 300,000 clones; 70% to 75% occur once, and the top ten carry 3% to 3.5%. The sequenced sample was peripheral blood. The receptors come from a woman of 80 years or more with acute or convalescent COVID-19.

This chain connects TRBV5-1 to TRBJ1-1; D is perhaps TRBD1 (6 bases). This CDR3 contains 14 residues. Deletions cut 4 bases from V and 5 bases from J, with 15 bases between. Germline V gene lookup returns CDR1 SGHRS and CDR2 YFSETQ. CDR3 loop: CASSPTGSGTEAFF. CDR3 DNA sequence: TGCGCCAGCAGCCCCACAGGGAGTGGAACTGAAGCTTTCTTT.

There are a few counts of this clone. V usage is TRBV5-4 and J usage is TRBJ2-7, with D possibly being TRBD2 (5 bases). V lost 0 bases, J lost 5 bases, and 12 bases lay in between. From germline, CDR1 is SGHNT and CDR2 YYREEE (reference sequence). The CDR3 loop spans 14 amino acids. CDR3 nucleotides: TGTGCCAGCAGCTTGGGGGGAGCTTCTCACGAGCAGTACTTC. Translating it yields CASSLGGASHEQYF.

On this clone itself: Other DNA sequences in the same sample also yield this CDR3. The chain couples TRBV3-1 (or the pseudogene TRBV3-2) to TRBJ1-1; D may be TRBD1 (6 bases). The ends were cut back, 3 bases at V and 1 base at J, with 6 bases in the middle. CDR3 length: 13 amino acids. CDR1 LGHDT and CDR2 YNNKEL come from the germline V gene (reference sequence). Here the CDR3 DNA reads TGTGCCAGCAGCCAGGGGGCGAACACTGAAGCTTTCTTT. Translated: CASSQGANTEAFF.

The rearrangement joins TRBV7-2 to TRBJ1-1, with D possibly being TRBD1 (6 bases). Trimming removed 6 bases from V and 6 bases from J, with 14 bases in between. The germline V gene has CDR1 SGHTA and CDR2 FQGNSA. This CDR3 is built from 13 residues. The CDR3 DNA sequence: TGTGCCAGCAGTCTTTGGGGGCGCGCTGAAGCTTTCTTT. Its translation: CASSLWGRAEAFF. Supplemented by reference TRBV7-2 and TRBJ1-1, the full variable domain reads GAGVSQSPSNKVTEKGKDVELRCDPISGHTALYWYRQSLGQGLEFLIYFQGNSAPDKSGLPSDRFSAERTGGSVSTLTIQRTQQEDSAVYLCASSLWGRAEAFFGQGTRLTVV.

This rearrangement joins TRBV18 to TRBJ2-3; TRBD2 might be the D (6 bases). V was shortened by 3 bases and J by 4 bases, with 17 bases between the two germline ends. The CDR3 sequence is 16 residues long. CDR1 and CDR2 from the germline V gene are KGHSH and LQKENI. The CDR3: CASSPTVSGVSDTQYF. The CDR3 nucleotides read TGTGCCAGCTCACCGACGGTTAGCGGAGTTTCAGATACGCAGTATTTT.

The chain is built from TRBV30 and TRBJ2-5, with D maybe TRBD1 (5 bases). The V end was cut by 4 bases, the J end by 2 bases, with 8 bases between. Germline CDR1 GTSNPN, CDR2 SVGIG (reference sequence). The CDR3 contains 12 residues. For the CDR3, the DNA is TGTGCCTGGAATTCAGGGCAAGAGACCCAGTACTTC. Its protein is CAWNSGQETQYF.

This clone turned up a few times. This rearrangement joins TRBV19 to TRBJ1-5; no firm D call. Germline V gives CDR1 LNHDA, CDR2 SQIVND (reference sequence). The V end was cut by 3 bases, the J end by 4 bases, with 7 bases between. The CDR3 runs to 13 residues. Here the CDR3 DNA reads TGTGCCAGTAGTATTATCGGGAATCAGCCCCAGCATTTT. Translation: CASSIIGNQPQHF. Variable domain in full (rest from reference TRBV19 and TRBJ1-5): DGGITQSPKYLFRKEGQNVTLSCEQNLNHDAMYWYRQDPGQGLRLIYYSQIVNDFQKGDIAEGYSVSREKKESFPLTVTSAQKNPTAFYLCASSIIGNQPQHFGDGTRLSIL.

The chain links TRBV12-2 to TRBJ2-4; TRBD2 is taken as the D call from the table, unchecked against the DNA. TRBV12-2 is shown as a pseudogene. This CDR3 spans 14 amino acids. The CDR3 reads CASRLVADKNIQYF. The CDR3 region has the DNA TGTGCAAGTCGCTTAGTTGCGGACAAAAACATTCAGTACTTC.